Following are 29 T cell receptor beta chains from one sample sequenced in a study of blood T cell repertoires in COVID-19. Method: immunoSEQ multiplex PCR; TCRdb's copy keeps in-frame clones and lacks some. The table has a few hundred thousand clones, over 75% seen once. The source material was PBMCs or T cells enriched from blood (not recorded which). The source is a woman between 18 and 30 years old in a cohort exposed to, infected with or recovered from COVID-19 (not recorded which).

The V and J genes are TRBV11-2 and TRBJ1-1; the D is unclear. V lost 5 bases, J lost 3 bases, and 28 bases lay in between. This CDR3 is built from 19 residues. From germline, CDR1 is SGHAT and CDR2 FQNNGV. CDR3 region: CASSPGALADPAADTEAFF. The CDR3 nucleotides are TGTGCCAGCAGCCCCGGAGCCCTAGCAGACCCCGCGGCGGACACTGAAGCTTTCTTT.

The chain has TRBV7-2 and TRBJ2-3; D call uncertain. CDR1 is SGHTA and CDR2 is FQGNSA in the germline V gene. The CDR3 runs to 13 residues. The V end was cut by 0 bases, the J end by 6 bases, with 7 bases between. For the CDR3, the DNA is TGTGCCAGCAGCTTAGCCTTCGGGGATACGCAGTATTTT. Its translation is CASSLAFGDTQYF.

The chain carries TRBV24-1 and TRBJ1-4, with TRBD1 identical over 9 bases. Germline V gene data show CDR1 as KGHDR and CDR2 as SFDVKD. V lost 5 bases, J lost 6 bases, and 0 bases stayed unmatched. This CDR3 spans 13 amino acids. The CDR3 DNA reads as TGTGCCACCAGTGGACAGGGGGATGAAAAACTGTTTTTT. Its protein product is CATSGQGDEKLFF.

The chain has TRBV2 and TRBJ1-2; D is possibly TRBD1 (6 bases). There are 15 residues in the CDR3. Germline assignment: CDR1 SNHLY and CDR2 FYNNEI. V was pared by 0 bases and J by 6 bases, with 14 bases between. The CDR3 region is CASSEARGSGDGYTF. The CDR3 bases are TGTGCCAGCAGTGAAGCGAGAGGGTCAGGGGATGGCTACACCTTC.

V is TRBV11-3 and J is TRBJ2-1, with a weak D call TRBD2 (5 bases). CDR1 is SGHNT, CDR2 YENEEA, per germline. The CDR3 extends over 15 amino acids. V was clipped by 5 bases and J by 4 bases, with 15 bases between them. CDR3: CASSLMAGVYNEQFF. CDR3 DNA: TGTGCCAGCAGCCTAATGGCGGGTGTGTACAATGAGCAGTTCTTC.

This chain uses TRBV7-9 with TRBJ2-2; TRBD1 is a possible D gene (6 bases). Germline-derived CDR1 and CDR2 are SEHNR and FQNEAQ (reference sequence). The CDR3 loop spans 15 amino acids. Trimming shortened V by 2 bases and J by 0 bases, and 7 bases separated the two germline ends. CDR3 in amino acids: CASSLRTANTGELFF. CDR3 bases: TGTGCCAGCAGCTTAAGGACAGCGAACACCGGGGAGCTGTTTTTT.

Note on this clone: Additional DNA sequences in this sample encode the identical CDR3. CDR3 DNA: TGTGCCAGCAGCGTAAGTAGCTCCTACAATGAGCAGTTCTTC. Protein: CASSVSSSYNEQFF. The rearrangement joins TRBV9 to TRBJ2-1; D gene uncertain. The V and J ends lost 1 base and 0 bases respectively, with 5 bases between them. CDR3 length equals 14 residues. CDR1 and CDR2 from the germline V gene are SGDLS and YYNGEE.

The V and J genes are TRBV2 and TRBJ1-3; D unclear. In germline, CDR1 is SNHLY, CDR2 FYNNEI. Trimming left V 6 bases short and J 4 bases short, with 10 bases between. The CDR3 loop spans 13 amino acids. The CDR3 loop reads CASSPRSGNTIYF. In DNA form, the CDR3 reads TGTGCCAGCAGCCCGAGGTCCGGAAACACCATATATTTT. Together with reference TRBV2 and TRBJ1-3, the CDR3 gives the full variable domain: EPEVTQTPSHQVTQMGQEVILRCVPISNHLYFYWYRQILGQKVEFLVSFYNNEISEKSEIFDDQFSVERPDGSNFTLKIRSTKLEDSAMYFCASSPRSGNTIYFGEGSWLTVV.

This clone was seen a single time. The V and J genes are TRBV7-2 and TRBJ2-5; 8 bases line up with TRBD2. The CDR3 totals 15 residues. V dropped 2 bases and J dropped 5; count of bases not matched to a gene: 7. CDR1 and CDR2 (germline): SGHTA, FQGNSA. CDR3 in DNA: TGTGCCAGCAGCTTAAACGGGGGGGCTGGGGAGACCCAGTACTTC. This encodes CASSLNGGAGETQYF.

The chain couples TRBV7-8 to TRBJ2-1; D possibly corresponds to TRBD2 (5 bases). Germline values: CDR1 SGHVS, CDR2 FQNEAQ. The CDR3 has 14 amino acids. The ends were cut back, 0 bases at V and 3 bases at J, with 6 bases in the middle. CDR3 coding DNA: TGTGCCAGCAGCTTAGCGGGAGACTACAATGAGCAGTTCTTC. It codes for CASSLAGDYNEQFF.

Regarding this clone: Other DNA sequences from this sample encode an identical CDR3 as well. The rearrangement links TRBV11-2 to TRBJ2-5, with TRBD1 as a possible D gene (5 bases). Germline-derived CDR1 and CDR2 are SGHAT and FQNNGV. The CDR3 runs 12 residues. Trimming cost V 3 bases and J 5 bases, with 7 bases left between them. This CDR3 reads CASSLTEETQYF. CDR3 nucleotides: TGTGCCAGCAGCTTGACAGAGGAGACCCAGTACTTC.

There are a few counts of this clone. The chain combines TRBV12-3 or TRBV12-4 with TRBJ2-2; a possible D gene is TRBD1 (6 bases). The CDR3 loop spans 13 amino acids. Trimming stripped 6 bases from V and 1 base from J, with 6 bases between. In nucleotides, the CDR3 is TGTGCCAGCAGACAGGGGAACACCGGGGAGCTGTTTTTT. Translating gives CASRQGNTGELFF.

J is TRBJ2-1 and V is TRBV11-3; TRBD1 might be the D (6 bases). Trimming shortened V by 5 bases and J by 5 bases, and 13 bases separated the two germline ends. CDR1 is SGHNT, CDR2 YENEEA, per germline. This CDR3 spans 14 amino acids. DNA for the CDR3: TGTGCCAGCAGCAGAACCGGGACACACAATGAGCAGTTCTTC. Encoded protein: CASSRTGTHNEQFF.

The rearrangement links TRBV12-2 to TRBJ2-3; the DNA was not compared with TRBD2, the D call given in the table. TRBV12-2 is a known pseudogene. This CDR3 has 17 amino acids. The CDR3 DNA follows: TGTGCAAGTCGCTTAGCCCAACGGGGTAATTGCACAGATACGCAGTATTTT. As protein: CASRLAQRGNCTDTQYF.

V usage is TRBV28 and J usage is TRBJ1-5; weak D call: TRBD1 (5 bases). Germline assignment: CDR1 MDHEN and CDR2 SYDVKM. This CDR3 has 13 residues. Between the trimmed V and J ends, which lost 2 bases and 6 bases, there was a span of 8 bases. Here the CDR3 reads CASSLTGAQPQHF. In DNA, the CDR3 is TGTGCCAGCAGTTTAACAGGAGCTCAGCCCCAGCATTTT.

The J gene is TRBJ1-4, the V gene TRBV9, with D possibly matching TRBD1 (6 bases). CDR1 is SGDLS and CDR2 is YYNGEE in the germline V gene. V gave up 4 bases and J gave up 7 bases, with 20 bases separating them. The CDR3 sequence is 16 residues long. CDR3 sequence (DNA): TGTGCCAGCAGCCTAGGGGCGGCGGGGGCAGGTGAAAAACTGTTTTTT. Translated: CASSLGAAGAGEKLFF.

This clone was counted a few times. The rearrangement uses TRBV11-2 and TRBJ1-6; possibly TRBD1 for D (6 bases). The CDR3 is 16 residues long. Germline V CDR1 and CDR2: SGHAT, FQNNGV. V lost 5 bases and J 9 bases, leaving 20 bases between the germline ends. The CDR3 DNA follows: TGTGCCAGCAGCCCAACTCGACAGGTGGGCAGTTCACCCCTCCACTTT. It specifies CASSPTRQVGSSPLHF.

The chain links TRBV19 to TRBJ1-2; possible D gene TRBD1, 5 bases. The V end was cut by 3 bases, the J end by 0 bases, with 8 bases between. Germline CDR1 reads LNHDA; CDR2 reads SQIVND (reference sequence). The CDR3 is made up of 14 amino acids. The CDR3 nucleotides are TGTGCCAGTAGTATCGGGACTTCTAACTATGGCTACACCTTC. Its translation is CASSIGTSNYGYTF.

The V gene is TRBV19, the J gene TRBJ1-2, with 9 bases identical to TRBD1. The germline V gene encodes CDR1 LNHDA and CDR2 SQIVND (reference sequence). This CDR3 is 11 amino acids long. V shed 7 bases, J shed 7 bases, and the junction held 1 base outside the gene matches. CDR3 in DNA: TGTGCCAGTACGACAGGGGGTGGCTACACCTTC. Translating it yields CASTTGGGYTF.

The chain carries TRBV19 and TRBJ1-2; 9 bases line up with TRBD1. The germline V gene has CDR1 LNHDA and CDR2 SQIVND (reference sequence). The junction had 4 bases not matched to a gene; V was cut back by 1 base and J by 7 bases. The CDR3 is 14 amino acids. The CDR3 region is CASSIGQGGFGYTF. In DNA form, the CDR3 reads TGTGCCAGTAGTATAGGACAGGGGGGATTTGGCTACACCTTC.

This clone has only one observation. This rearrangement joins TRBV27 to TRBJ1-5; a possible D gene is TRBD1 (6 bases). V lost 6 bases, J lost 1 base, and 13 bases lay in between. CDR1 is MNHEY, CDR2 SMNVEV, per germline (reference sequence). The CDR3 covers 15 residues. The CDR3 is CASSSGVISNQPQHF. CDR3 DNA: TGTGCCAGCAGCTCAGGGGTTATAAGCAATCAGCCCCAGCATTTT.

This chain joins TRBV19 and TRBJ1-4; 10 bases are a match to TRBD1. The length of the CDR3 is 14 residues. After removal of 5 bases from V and 11 bases from J, the junction contained 8 bases not matched to a gene. Germline-derived CDR1 and CDR2 are LNHDA and SQIVND (reference sequence). The CDR3 region is CASSVSPGQGKLFF. The CDR3 nucleotides read TGTGCCAGTAGTGTTAGCCCGGGACAGGGGAAACTGTTTTTT.

This clone was seen more than once but under ten times. This chain uses TRBV13 with TRBJ2-2; the D gene is possibly TRBD2 (6 bases). The CDR3 loop spans 18 amino acids. CDR1 and CDR2 from the germline V gene are PRHDT and FYEKMQ (reference sequence). V lost 5 bases and J 3 bases, leaving 22 bases between the germline ends. The CDR3 region has the DNA TGTGCCAGCAGCCCCCGGGACGGGGTGCCGGGGGACACCGGGGAGCTGTTTTTT. Its protein is CASSPRDGVPGDTGELFF.

The chain joins TRBV2 to TRBJ2-3, with 12 bases fitting TRBD2. The J segment lost 0 bases and the V segment lost 6 bases, leaving 4 bases of the junction unmatched. The CDR3 consists of 16 residues. CDR1 is SNHLY, CDR2 FYNNEI, per germline. The CDR3 DNA reads as TGTGCCAGCAGAATAGGACTAGCGGGGAGCACAGATACGCAGTATTTT. It codes for CASRIGLAGSTDTQYF.

V and J are TRBV19 and TRBJ2-7, with a possible D match to TRBD1 (6 bases). CDR3 size: 15 residues. Deletions cut 4 bases from V and 2 bases from J, with 15 bases between. The V gene's germline CDR1 is LNHDA and CDR2 SQIVND (reference sequence). The CDR3 DNA reads TGTGCCAGTAGTAAGGCGACAGGCGTTCCCTACGAGCAGTACTTC. Translating it yields CASSKATGVPYEQYF.

This chain connects TRBV5-5 to TRBJ1-1; D gene uncertain. Trimming removed 0 bases at V and 5 bases at J, with 11 bases between. The CDR3 has 14 residues. Germline V lookup: CDR1 SGHKS, CDR2 YYEKEE (reference sequence). CDR3 nucleotides: TGTGCCAGCAGCTTGGGGCCCATGGAGACTGAAGCTTTCTTT. Translated, it gives CASSLGPMETEAFF.

The chain joins TRBV4-1 to TRBJ2-2; no firm D call. This CDR3 spans 15 amino acids. CDR1 is MGHRA and CDR2 is YSYEKL in the germline V gene. Trimming took off 1 base at V and 4 bases at J, with 10 bases between the two ends. For the CDR3, the DNA is TGCGCCAGCAGCCAAGGTCATACTTTCACCGGGGAGCTGTTTTTT. Translated: CASSQGHTFTGELFF.

The chain employs TRBV2 and TRBJ1-6, with 8 bases identical to TRBD1. With 7 bases clipped from V and 5 bases from J, the junction kept 4 bases outside the gene matches. Germline CDR1 reads SNHLY; CDR2 reads FYNNEI. This CDR3 is 14 amino acids long. DNA for the CDR3: TGTGCCAGCACCCCGGGACAGGATAATTCACCCCTCCACTTT. Its translation: CASTPGQDNSPLHF.

The chain recombines TRBV10-3 with TRBJ2-2; 10 bases map to TRBD2. The CDR3 contains 15 residues. Germline CDR1 reads ENHRY; CDR2 reads SYGVKD. Trimming took 4 bases from V and 4 from J; bases not matched to a gene: 3. The CDR3 reads CAISGLAGVTGELFF. CDR3 coding DNA: TGTGCCATCAGTGGGCTAGCGGGGGTCACCGGGGAGCTGTTTTTT.